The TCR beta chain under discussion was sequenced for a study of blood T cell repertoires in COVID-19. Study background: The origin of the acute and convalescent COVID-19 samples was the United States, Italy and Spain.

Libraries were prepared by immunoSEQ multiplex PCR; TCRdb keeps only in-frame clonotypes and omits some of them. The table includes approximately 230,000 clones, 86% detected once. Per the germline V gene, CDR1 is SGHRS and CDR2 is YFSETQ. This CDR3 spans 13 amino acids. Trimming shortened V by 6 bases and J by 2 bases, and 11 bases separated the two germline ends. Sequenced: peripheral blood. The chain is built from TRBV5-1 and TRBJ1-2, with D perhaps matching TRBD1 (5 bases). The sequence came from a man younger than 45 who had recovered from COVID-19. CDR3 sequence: CASKAGNNYGYTF. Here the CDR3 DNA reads TGCGCCAGCAAGGCAGGGAACAACTATGGCTACACCTTC.